This T cell receptor beta chain was captured in a study of identical twins. V dropped 1 base and J dropped 1 base, with 7 bases sitting between them. This CDR3 contains 14 residues. Germline V gives CDR1 KGHSH, CDR2 LQKENI. TCRdb processed the 5' RACE reads anew with MiXCR; each CDR3 protein has one entry. The sample holds around 200,000 distinct CDR3 sequences, less than 10% seen once. This clonotype has a count of ten or more. Healthy Caucasian donors formed the entire cohort. V gene TRBV18 combines with J gene TRBJ1-1; the D is unclear. This sequence was found in a woman younger than 35 in good health. Source material: memory (CD45RO+) T cells sorted from blood. The CDR3 loop is CASSPRRSNTEAFF. The CDR3 DNA follows: TGTGCCAGCTCACCACGCAGGTCGAACACTGAAGCTTTCTTT. The full variable domain, with the rest looked up from reference TRBV18 and TRBJ1-1, is NAGVMQNPRHLVRRRGQEARLRCSPMKGHSHVYWYRQLPEEGLKFMVYLQKENIIDESGMPKERFSAEFPKEGPSILRIQQVVRGDSAAYFCASSPRRSNTEAFFGQGTRLTVV.